This is a list of T cell receptor beta chains from one sample in a study of blood T cell repertoires in COVID-19. Generated by immunoSEQ multiplex PCR, the TCRdb table keeps only in-frame clones and is missing some. This table holds under 150,000 clones, approximately 86% found once. The sample consisted of PBMCs or T cells enriched from blood (not recorded which). These receptors all come from a woman aged 45-59 years who had recovered from COVID-19. The CDR3 runs from the conserved cysteine through the conserved F or W. The D gene is left open where the match is weak. Size is stated for part of the rows, as once, few or many counts, or as a class when the clone is expanded.

d_call | j_call | v_call | clone_size | cdr3_aa | cdr3_nt
TRBD1 | TRBJ2-5 | TRBV6-2/TRBV6-3 | - | CASSGHSGGEGSETQYF | TGTGCCAGCAGCGGACACTCAGGGGGAGAGGGCTCGGAGACCCAGTACTTC
TRBD2 | TRBJ2-7 | TRBV7-2 | - | CASSLTSGGQPYEQYF | TGTGCCAGCAGCTTAACTAGCGGGGGGCAACCATACGAGCAGTACTTC
TRBD1 | TRBJ2-7 | TRBV11-2 | - | CASSSTGASEQYF | TGTGCCAGCAGCTCTACAGGGGCAAGCGAGCAGTACTTC
TRBD1 | TRBJ1-2 | TRBV5-1 | - | CASSELGQGALGYTF | TGCGCCAGCAGCGAACTGGGACAGGGGGCGCTCGGCTACACCTTC
TRBD1 | TRBJ2-2 | TRBV7-6 | - | CASSVGTVNTGELFF | TGTGCCAGCAGCGTAGGGACAGTGAACACCGGGGAGCTGTTTTTT
TRBD1 | TRBJ1-3 | TRBV5-6 | - | CASSLQGTIVVNTIYF | TGTGCCAGCAGCTTACAGGGGACGATCGTCGTCAACACCATATATTTT
- | TRBJ2-3 | TRBV11-2 | - | CASSLGPGTSTDTQYF | TGTGCCAGCAGCTTAGGTCCAGGCACTAGCACAGATACGCAGTATTTT
TRBD1 | TRBJ1-6 | TRBV3-1/TRBV3-2 | - | CASSQDLGDRVLANSPLHF | TGTGCCAGCAGCCAAGATCTTGGGGACAGGGTTTTGGCGAATTCACCCCTCCACTTT
TRBD1 | TRBJ1-2 | TRBV27 | once | CASRKTDRGIDGYTF | TGTGCCAGCAGGAAAACGGACAGGGGGATTGATGGCTACACCTTC
- | TRBJ2-7 | TRBV19 | once | CASSMYSSSYEQYF | TGTGCCAGTAGTATGTACAGCAGCTCCTACGAGCAGTACTTC
- | TRBJ2-2 | TRBV6-5 | - | CASSYTTGELFF | TGTGCCAGCAGTTACACTACCGGGGAGCTGTTTTTT
- | TRBJ2-5 | TRBV4-3 | - | CASSQTGSAEETQYF | TGCGCCAGCAGCCAAACAGGGAGTGCAGAAGAGACCCAGTACTTC
- | TRBJ2-7 | TRBV28 | - | CASSFRDEQYF | TGTGCCAGCAGTTTTAGAGACGAGCAGTACTTC
- | TRBJ1-1 | TRBV21-1 | - | CASSKRQPGSCGAFF | TGTGCCAGCAGCAAAAGACAGCCCGGGTCGTGTGGAGCTTTCTTT
TRBD1 | TRBJ1-2 | TRBV19 | once | CASSTPGTGGYGYTF | TGTGCCAGTAGTACCCCCGGGACAGGGGGCTATGGCTACACCTTC
- | TRBJ2-2 | TRBV19 | once | CASTRKQSTNTGELFF | TGTGCCAGTACCAGGAAACAGAGCACGAACACCGGGGAGCTGTTTTTT
- | TRBJ2-1 | TRBV13 | - | CASSLISAYNEQFF | TGTGCCAGCAGCTTGATTAGCGCGTACAATGAGCAGTTCTTC
- | TRBJ1-1 | TRBV11-3 | - | CASSLAEAAEAFF | TGTGCCAGCAGCTTAGCCGAAGCCGCTGAAGCTTTCTTT
- | TRBJ1-3 | TRBV7-8 | - | CASSFGTSGNTIYF | TGTGCCAGCAGCTTTGGGACTTCTGGAAACACCATATATTTT
- | TRBJ2-5 | TRBV6-5 | - | CASSYTGQETQYF | TGTGCCAGCAGTTACACCGGCCAAGAGACCCAGTACTTC
- | TRBJ1-1 | TRBV18 | once | CASSQGANTEAFF | TGTGCCAGCTCACAGGGAGCGAACACTGAAGCTTTCTTT
TRBD2 | TRBJ2-5 | TRBV7-9 | - | CASSLVAGGLETQYF | TGTGCCAGCAGCTTAGTAGCGGGGGGCCTGGAGACCCAGTACTTC
- | TRBJ1-1 | TRBV12-5 | - | CASGLGQPIQTEAFF | TGTGCTAGTGGTTTGGGACAACCCATACAAACTGAAGCTTTCTTT
- | TRBJ1-4 | TRBV19 | - | CASKVQDRSEKLFF | TGTGCCAGTAAGGTTCAGGACAGATCTGAAAAACTGTTTTTT
- | TRBJ2-2 | TRBV6-5 | - | CASARQLENTGELFF | TGTGCCAGCGCCCGACAACTCGAGAACACCGGGGAGCTGTTTTTT
- | TRBJ1-1 | TRBV5-4 | few | CASSSAGVVLNTEAFF | TGTGCCAGCAGCTCCGCAGGGGTTGTACTGAACACTGAAGCTTTCTTT
TRBD2 | TRBJ2-1 | TRBV6-4 | - | CASGGSGGASNEQFF | TGTGCCAGCGGAGGCAGCGGGGGGGCCTCGAATGAGCAGTTCTTC
TRBD1 | TRBJ2-4 | TRBV10-3 | - | CAISELSGGTGGDIQYF | TGTGCCATCAGTGAGTTAAGTGGGGGTACAGGGGGAGACATTCAGTACTTC